The entry below gives a single TCR beta chain sequence along with its context. The entry originates in a study of memory CD4+ T cells and cytomegalovirus serostatus. The sort gate was single viable CD3+CD4+CD8-CD45RO+ cells for memory CD4+ T cells. Assay used: immunoSEQ multiplex PCR; TCRdb lists only in-frame clones, some missing. Seen here are some 50,000 clones, roughly 72% observed once, and the top ten hold 1.6%. CDR1 and CDR2 (germline): LGHNT, FRNRAP. V was shortened by 2 bases and J by 1 base, with 10 bases between the two germline ends. The CDR3 is 15 residues long. Material for sequencing was memory CD4+ T cells from blood. The chain joins TRBV12-5 to TRBJ2-3, with D perhaps TRBD1 (5 bases). The TCR originated in an adult in good health and CMV-seronegative. CDR3 in DNA: TGTGCTAGTGGTTTGAGTTCCAGGGGCACAGATACGCAGTATTTT. This encodes CASGLSSRGTDTQYF. The full variable domain, rest sourced from reference TRBV12-5 and TRBJ2-3, is DARVTQTPRHKVTEMGQEVTMRCQPILGHNTVFWYRQTMMQGLELLAYFRNRAPLDDSGMPKDRFSAEMPDATLATLKIQPSEPRDSAVYFCASGLSSRGTDTQYFGPGTRLTVL.